This TCR beta chain derives from a study of cytomegalovirus exposure and HLA in healthy donors. Germline CDR1 and CDR2: SGHVS and FQNEAQ. The length of the CDR3 is 13 residues. Trimming left V 2 bases short and J 6 bases short, with 11 bases between. Comments on this clone: Its antigen remains unknown.

Study-wide results and caveats: Later analysis indicated greater clonal expansion among HLA-associated TCR beta chains than among equally common other chains. A few V segments could not be told apart, such as TRBV6-2 and TRBV6-3, and were left out.

The PCR ran on 60 Vbeta and 13 Jbeta primers. Assay used: immunoSEQ multiplex PCR; TCRdb lists only in-frame clones, some missing. The profile shows 110,000 to 150,000 clones, about four fifths of them singletons. This sequence joins TRBV7-8 and TRBJ2-7, with TRBD1 as a possible D gene (5 bases). Sequencing was done on a sample of PBMCs. This sequence originates from a woman in her thirties or forties in good health and CMV-seropositive. This CDR3 reads CASSLQGMGEQYF. CDR3 coding DNA: TGTGCCAGCAGCTTACAGGGCATGGGCGAGCAGTACTTC.